This TCR beta chain was retrieved from a study of beta chain features in type 1 diabetes. Only a few counts were recorded for this clone. Its antigen is undetermined. Expressed TCRB transcripts got sequenced, as all isolated RNA was reverse transcribed. Assay used: immunoSEQ multiplex PCR; TCRdb lists only in-frame clones, some missing. Of some 230,000 clones listed, around 9.6% are singletons. V gave up 1 base and J gave up 7 bases; unmatched junction bases: 6. Germline V lookup: CDR1 SGHTA, CDR2 FQGNSA. This CDR3 comprises 15 residues. General observations from the study: Type 1 diabetes patients showed fewer insertions and more deletions at VDJ junctions. Significant though moderate, a shortening of TCRB CDR3s appeared in all four CD4+ subsets of Type 1 diabetes patients. Cells expressing TCR highly could be over-represented by cDNA sequencing.

The specimen was naive CD4+ T cells from blood. This chain joins TRBV7-2 and TRBJ2-7; 11 bases fit TRBD2. This clonotype originated in a woman under 30 in good health. The CDR3 bases are TGTGCCAGCAGCTTAGAGGCTAGCGGGAGGTTTGAGCAGTACTTC. It encodes CASSLEASGRFEQYF.